This T cell receptor beta chain was captured by sequencing in a study of patients and donors after allogeneic stem cell transplantation. With V trimmed by 3 bases and J by 6 bases, 2 bases remained unmatched. Germline assignment: CDR1 SGHVS and CDR2 FQNEAQ. The CDR3 contains 13 residues. Using its own MiXCR run on the RT-PCR reads, TCRdb lists one record per CDR3 protein. Among more than 150,000 distinct CDR3 sequences listed, around two fifths were seen once. The V call is TRBV7-8, the J call TRBJ2-5; 9 bases are a match to TRBD1. This clonotype was sampled from a human donor who was either an allogeneic HSCT recipient or a stem cell or donor lymphocyte infusion donor (not recorded which). It is not recorded whose cells these are; they may come from a transplant donor. The sequenced sample consisted of blood, either unsorted or a sorted T cell fraction (not recorded which). CDR3 sequence (DNA): TGTGCCAGCAGCTTCGGACAGGGGAAGACCCAGTACTTC. It specifies CASSFGQGKTQYF.